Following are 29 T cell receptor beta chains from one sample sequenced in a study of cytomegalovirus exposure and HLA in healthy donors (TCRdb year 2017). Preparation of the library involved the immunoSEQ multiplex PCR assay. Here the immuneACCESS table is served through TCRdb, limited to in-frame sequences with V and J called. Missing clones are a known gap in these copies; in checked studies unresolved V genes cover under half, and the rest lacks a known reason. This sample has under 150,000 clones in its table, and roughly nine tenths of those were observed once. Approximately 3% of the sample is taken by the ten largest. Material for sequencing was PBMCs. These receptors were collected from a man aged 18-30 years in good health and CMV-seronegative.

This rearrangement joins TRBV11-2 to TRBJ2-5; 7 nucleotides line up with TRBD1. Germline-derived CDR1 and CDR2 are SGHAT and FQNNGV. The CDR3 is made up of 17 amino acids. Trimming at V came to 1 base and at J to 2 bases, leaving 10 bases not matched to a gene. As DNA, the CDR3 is TGTGCCAGCAGCTTAGGGCTGCAGGGGGTAGGGCAAGAGACCCAGTACTTC. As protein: CASSLGLQGVGQETQYF.

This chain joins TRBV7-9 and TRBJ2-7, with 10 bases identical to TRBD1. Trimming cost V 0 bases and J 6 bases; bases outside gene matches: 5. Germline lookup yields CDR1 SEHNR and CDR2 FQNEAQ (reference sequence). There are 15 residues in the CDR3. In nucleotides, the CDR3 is TGTGCCAGCAGCTTAGCCGGGACAGGGGTCGGCGAGCAGTACTTC. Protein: CASSLAGTGVGEQYF.

CDR3 in DNA: TGTGCCAGCAGCCACCGGGACTTTACCCAAGAGACCCAGTACTTC. Translation gives CASSHRDFTQETQYF. The chain carries TRBV13 and TRBJ2-5; D is possibly TRBD2 (6 bases). This CDR3 is built from 15 residues. The V and J ends lost 5 bases and 1 base respectively, with 14 bases between them. Germline V gene lookup returns CDR1 PRHDT and CDR2 FYEKMQ (reference sequence). Variable domain in full (rest from reference TRBV13 and TRBJ2-5): AAGVIQSPRHLIKEKRETATLKCYPIPRHDTVYWYQQGPGQDPQFLISFYEKMQSDKGSIPDRFSAQQFSDYHSELNMSSLELGDSALYFCASSHRDFTQETQYFGPGTRLLVL.

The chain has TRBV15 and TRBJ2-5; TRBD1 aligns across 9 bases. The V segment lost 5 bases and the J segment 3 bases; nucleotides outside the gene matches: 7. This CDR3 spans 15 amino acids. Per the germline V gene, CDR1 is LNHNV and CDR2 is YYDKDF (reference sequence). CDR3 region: CATSPGTGFEETQYF. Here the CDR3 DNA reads TGTGCCACCAGCCCGGGGACAGGGTTTGAAGAGACCCAGTACTTC.

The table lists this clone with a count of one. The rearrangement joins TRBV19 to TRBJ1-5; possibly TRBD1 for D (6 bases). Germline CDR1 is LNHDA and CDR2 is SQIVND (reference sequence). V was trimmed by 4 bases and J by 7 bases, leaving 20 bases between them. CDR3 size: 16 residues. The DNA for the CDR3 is TGTGCCAGTAGTACCTTTACAACAGGGTCCGGACAGCCCCAGCATTTT. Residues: CASSTFTTGSGQPQHF.

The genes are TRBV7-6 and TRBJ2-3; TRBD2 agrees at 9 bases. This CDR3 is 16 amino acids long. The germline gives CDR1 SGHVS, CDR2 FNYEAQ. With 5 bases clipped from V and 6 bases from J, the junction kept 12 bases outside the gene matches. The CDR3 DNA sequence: TGTGCCAGCAGCCAGCGGGGGGACCCCTCACAGGATACGCAGTATTTT. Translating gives CASSQRGDPSQDTQYF.

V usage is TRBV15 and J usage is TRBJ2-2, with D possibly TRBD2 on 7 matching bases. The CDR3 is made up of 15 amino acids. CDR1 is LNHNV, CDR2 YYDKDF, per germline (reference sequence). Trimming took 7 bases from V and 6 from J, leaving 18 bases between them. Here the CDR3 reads CATTGGGVSPGELFF. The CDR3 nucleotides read TGTGCCACCACCGGAGGGGGGGTTTCCCCCGGGGAGCTGTTTTTT.

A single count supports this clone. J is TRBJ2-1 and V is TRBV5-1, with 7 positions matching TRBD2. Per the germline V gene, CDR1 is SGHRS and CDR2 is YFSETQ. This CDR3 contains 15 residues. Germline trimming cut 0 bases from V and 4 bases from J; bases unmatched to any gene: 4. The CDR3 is CASSLDGSGYNEQFF. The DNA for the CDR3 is TGCGCCAGCAGCTTGGATGGTAGCGGGTACAATGAGCAGTTCTTC. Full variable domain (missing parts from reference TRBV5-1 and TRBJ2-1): KAGVTQTPRYLIKTRGQQVTLSCSPISGHRSVSWYQQTPGQGLQFLFEYFSETQRNKGNFPGRFSGRQFSNSRSEMNVSTLELGDSALYLCASSLDGSGYNEQFFGPGTRLTVL.

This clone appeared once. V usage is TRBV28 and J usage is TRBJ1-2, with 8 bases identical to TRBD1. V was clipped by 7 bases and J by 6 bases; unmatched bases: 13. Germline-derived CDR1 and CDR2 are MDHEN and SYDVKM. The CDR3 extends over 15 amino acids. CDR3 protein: CASNHASDRVDGYTF. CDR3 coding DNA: TGTGCCAGCAATCATGCCTCGGACAGGGTTGATGGCTACACCTTC.

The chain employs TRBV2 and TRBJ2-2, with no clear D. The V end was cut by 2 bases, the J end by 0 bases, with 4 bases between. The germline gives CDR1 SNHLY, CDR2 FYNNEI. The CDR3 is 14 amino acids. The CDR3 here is CASSEQTNTGELFF. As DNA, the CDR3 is TGTGCCAGCAGTGAACAGACGAACACCGGGGAGCTGTTTTTT.

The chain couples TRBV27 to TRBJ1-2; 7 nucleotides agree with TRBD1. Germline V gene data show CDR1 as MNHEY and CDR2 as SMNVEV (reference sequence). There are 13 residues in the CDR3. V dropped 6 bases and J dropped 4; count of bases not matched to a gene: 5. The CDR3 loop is CASRPGQVYGYTF. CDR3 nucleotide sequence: TGTGCCAGCAGACCCGGACAGGTCTATGGCTACACCTTC.

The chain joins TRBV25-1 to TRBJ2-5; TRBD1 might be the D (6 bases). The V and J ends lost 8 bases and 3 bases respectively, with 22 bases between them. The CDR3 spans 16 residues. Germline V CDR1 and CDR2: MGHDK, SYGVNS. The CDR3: CASQKLGGVQEETQYF. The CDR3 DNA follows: TGTGCCAGCCAAAAGTTAGGGGGTGTCCAGGAAGAGACCCAGTACTTC.

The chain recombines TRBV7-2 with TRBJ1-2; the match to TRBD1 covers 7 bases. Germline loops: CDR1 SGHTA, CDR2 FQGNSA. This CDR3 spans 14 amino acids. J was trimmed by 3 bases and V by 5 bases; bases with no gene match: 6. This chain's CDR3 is CASSIRQGYYGYTF. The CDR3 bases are TGTGCCAGCAGCATCCGACAGGGTTACTATGGCTACACCTTC.

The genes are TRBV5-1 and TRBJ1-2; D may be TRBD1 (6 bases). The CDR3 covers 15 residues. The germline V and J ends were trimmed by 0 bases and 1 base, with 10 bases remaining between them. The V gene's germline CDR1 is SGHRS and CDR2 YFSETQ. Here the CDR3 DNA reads TGCGCCAGCAGCTTGGGGACAGTATATAACTATGGCTACACCTTC. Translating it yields CASSLGTVYNYGYTF.

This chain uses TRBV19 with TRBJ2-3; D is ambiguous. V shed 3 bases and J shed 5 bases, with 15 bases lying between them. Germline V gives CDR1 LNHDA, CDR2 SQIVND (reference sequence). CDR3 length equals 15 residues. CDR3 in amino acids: CASSMESTGLDTQYF. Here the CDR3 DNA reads TGTGCCAGTAGTATGGAGTCAACCGGGTTAGATACGCAGTATTTT.

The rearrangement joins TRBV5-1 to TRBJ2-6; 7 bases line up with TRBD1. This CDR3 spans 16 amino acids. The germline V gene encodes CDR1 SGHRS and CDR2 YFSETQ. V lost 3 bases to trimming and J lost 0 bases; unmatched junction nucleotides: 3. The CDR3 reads CASSSGGTSGANVLTF. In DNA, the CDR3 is TGCGCCAGCAGCTCAGGGGGAACCTCTGGGGCCAACGTCCTGACTTTC.

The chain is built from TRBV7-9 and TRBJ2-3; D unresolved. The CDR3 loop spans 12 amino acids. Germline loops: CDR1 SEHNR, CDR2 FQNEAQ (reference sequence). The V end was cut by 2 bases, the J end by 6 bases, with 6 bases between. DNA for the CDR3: TGTGCCAGCAGCTTATCGTCCGATACGCAGTATTTT. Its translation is CASSLSSDTQYF. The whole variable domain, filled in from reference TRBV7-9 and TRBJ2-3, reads DTGVSQNPRHKITKRGQNVTFRCDPISEHNRLYWYRQTLGQGPEFLTYFQNEAQLEKSRLLSDRFSAERPKGSFSTLEIQRTEQGDSAMYLCASSLSSDTQYFGPGTRLTVL.

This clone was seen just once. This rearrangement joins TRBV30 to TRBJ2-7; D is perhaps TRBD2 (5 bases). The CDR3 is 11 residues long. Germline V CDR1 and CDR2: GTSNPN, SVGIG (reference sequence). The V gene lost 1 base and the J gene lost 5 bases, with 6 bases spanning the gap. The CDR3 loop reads CAWSAGNEQYF. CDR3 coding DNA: TGTGCCTGGAGTGCCGGGAACGAGCAGTACTTC.

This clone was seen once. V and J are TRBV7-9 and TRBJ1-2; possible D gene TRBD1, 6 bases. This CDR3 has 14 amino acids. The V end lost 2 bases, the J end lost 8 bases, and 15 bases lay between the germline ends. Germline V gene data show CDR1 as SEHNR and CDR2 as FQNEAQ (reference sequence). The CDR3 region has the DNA TGTGCCAGCAGCTTATTGAGGGGGACCGGGGGCTACACCTTC. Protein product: CASSLLRGTGGYTF.

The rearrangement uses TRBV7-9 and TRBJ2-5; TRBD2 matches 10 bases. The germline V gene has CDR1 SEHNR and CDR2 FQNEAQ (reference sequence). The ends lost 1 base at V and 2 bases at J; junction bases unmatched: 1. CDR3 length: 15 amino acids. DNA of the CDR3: TGTGCCAGCAGCTTAGGAGCGGGGGGGCAAGAGACCCAGTACTTC. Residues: CASSLGAGGQETQYF. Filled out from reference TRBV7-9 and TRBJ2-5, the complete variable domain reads DTGVSQNPRHKITKRGQNVTFRCDPISEHNRLYWYRQTLGQGPEFLTYFQNEAQLEKSRLLSDRFSAERPKGSFSTLEIQRTEQGDSAMYLCASSLGAGGQETQYFGPGTRLLVL.

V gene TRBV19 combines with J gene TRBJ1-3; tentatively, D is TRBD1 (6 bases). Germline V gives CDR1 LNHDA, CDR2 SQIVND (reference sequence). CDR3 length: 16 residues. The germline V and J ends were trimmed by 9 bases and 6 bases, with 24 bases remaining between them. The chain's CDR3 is CASRLLAGATQNTIYF. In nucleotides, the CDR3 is TGTGCCAGCCGACTGCTGGCGGGGGCGACCCAAAACACCATATATTTT.

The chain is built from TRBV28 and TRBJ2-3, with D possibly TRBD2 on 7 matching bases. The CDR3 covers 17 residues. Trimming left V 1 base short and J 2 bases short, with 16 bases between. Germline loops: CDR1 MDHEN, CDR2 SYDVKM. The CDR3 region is CASSLLGGAGITDTQYF. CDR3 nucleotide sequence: TGTGCCAGCAGTTTATTGGGGGGGGCAGGGATCACAGATACGCAGTATTTT.

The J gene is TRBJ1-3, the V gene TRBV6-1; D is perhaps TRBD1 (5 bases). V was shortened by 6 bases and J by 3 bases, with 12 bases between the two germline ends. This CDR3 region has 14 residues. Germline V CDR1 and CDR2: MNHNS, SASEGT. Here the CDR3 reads CASSGGGVGNTIYF. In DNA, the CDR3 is TGTGCCAGCAGCGGCGGGGGGGTTGGAAACACCATATATTTT.

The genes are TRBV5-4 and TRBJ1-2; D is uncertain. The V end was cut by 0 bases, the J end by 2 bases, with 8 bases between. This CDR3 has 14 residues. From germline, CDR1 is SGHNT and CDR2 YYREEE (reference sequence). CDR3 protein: CASSLAGDNYGYTF. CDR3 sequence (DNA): TGTGCCAGCAGCTTGGCCGGAGACAACTATGGCTACACCTTC.

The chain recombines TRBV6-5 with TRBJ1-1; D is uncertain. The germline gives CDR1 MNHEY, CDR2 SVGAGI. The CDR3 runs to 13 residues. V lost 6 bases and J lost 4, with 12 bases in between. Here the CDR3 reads CASRRSKSTEAFF. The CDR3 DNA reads TGTGCCAGCAGACGGAGCAAGAGCACTGAAGCTTTCTTT.

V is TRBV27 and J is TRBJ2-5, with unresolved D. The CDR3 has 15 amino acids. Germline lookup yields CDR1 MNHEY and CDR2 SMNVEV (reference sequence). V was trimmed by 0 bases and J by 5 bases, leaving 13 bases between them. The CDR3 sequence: CASSLSPYGAETQYF. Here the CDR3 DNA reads TGTGCCAGCAGTTTATCGCCCTATGGAGCCGAGACCCAGTACTTC.

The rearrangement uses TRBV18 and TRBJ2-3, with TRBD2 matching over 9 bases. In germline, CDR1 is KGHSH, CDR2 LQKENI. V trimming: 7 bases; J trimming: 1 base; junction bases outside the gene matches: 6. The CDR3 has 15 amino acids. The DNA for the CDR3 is TGTGCCAGCTTACTGACTAGCGGCGGCACAGATACGCAGTATTTT. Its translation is CASLLTSGGTDTQYF.

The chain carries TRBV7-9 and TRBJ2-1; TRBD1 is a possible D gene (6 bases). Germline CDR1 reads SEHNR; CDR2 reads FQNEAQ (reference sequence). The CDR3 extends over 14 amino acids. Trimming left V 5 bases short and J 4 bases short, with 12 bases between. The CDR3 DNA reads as TGTGCCAGCAGCCAGGACCAGGGGTACAATGAGCAGTTCTTC. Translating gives CASSQDQGYNEQFF.

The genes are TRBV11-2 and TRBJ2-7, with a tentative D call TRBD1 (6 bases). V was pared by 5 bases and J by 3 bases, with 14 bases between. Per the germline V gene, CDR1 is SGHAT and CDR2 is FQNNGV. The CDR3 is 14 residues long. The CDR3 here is CASSRPGAFYEQYF. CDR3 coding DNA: TGTGCCAGCAGCCGTCCAGGGGCTTTCTACGAGCAGTACTTC.